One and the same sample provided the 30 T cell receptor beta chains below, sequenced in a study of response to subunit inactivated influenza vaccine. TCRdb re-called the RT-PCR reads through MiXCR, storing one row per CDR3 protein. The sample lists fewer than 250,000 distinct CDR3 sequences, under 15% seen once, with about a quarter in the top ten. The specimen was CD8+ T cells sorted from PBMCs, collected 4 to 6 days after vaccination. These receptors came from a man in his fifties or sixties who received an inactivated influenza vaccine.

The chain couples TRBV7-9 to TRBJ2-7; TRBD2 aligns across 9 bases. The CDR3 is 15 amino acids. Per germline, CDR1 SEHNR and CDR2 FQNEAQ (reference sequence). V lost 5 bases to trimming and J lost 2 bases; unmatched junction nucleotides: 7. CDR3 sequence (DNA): TGTGCCAGCAGCCCTACTAGCGGGCGTCCCTACGAGCAGTACTTC. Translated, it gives CASSPTSGRPYEQYF.

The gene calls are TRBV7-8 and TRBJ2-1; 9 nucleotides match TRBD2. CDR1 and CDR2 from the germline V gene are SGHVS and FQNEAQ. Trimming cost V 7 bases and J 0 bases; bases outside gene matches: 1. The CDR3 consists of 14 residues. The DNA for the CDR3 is TGTGCCAGCAATAGCGGGAGCTCCTACAATGAGCAGTTCTTC. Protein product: CASNSGSSYNEQFF.

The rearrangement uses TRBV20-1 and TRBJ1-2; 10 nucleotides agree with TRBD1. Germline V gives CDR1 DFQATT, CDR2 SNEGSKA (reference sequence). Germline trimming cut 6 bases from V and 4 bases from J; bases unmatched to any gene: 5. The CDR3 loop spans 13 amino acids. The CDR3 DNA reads TGCAGTGCGACCGGGACAGGGGTCTATGGCTACACCTTC. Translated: CSATGTGVYGYTF.

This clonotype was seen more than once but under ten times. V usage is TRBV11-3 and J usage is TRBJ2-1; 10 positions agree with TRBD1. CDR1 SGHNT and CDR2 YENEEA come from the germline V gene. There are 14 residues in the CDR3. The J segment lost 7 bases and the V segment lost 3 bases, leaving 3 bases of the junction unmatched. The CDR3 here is CASSFGTGENEQFF. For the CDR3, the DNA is TGTGCCAGCAGCTTCGGGACAGGGGAAAATGAGCAGTTCTTC.

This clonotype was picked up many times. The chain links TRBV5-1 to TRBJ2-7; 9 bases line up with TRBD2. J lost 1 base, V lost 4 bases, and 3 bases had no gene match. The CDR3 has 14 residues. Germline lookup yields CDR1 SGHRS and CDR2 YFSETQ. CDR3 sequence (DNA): TGCGCCAGCAGCGTAGCGGGGGAGTCCTACGAGCAGTACTTC. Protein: CASSVAGESYEQYF. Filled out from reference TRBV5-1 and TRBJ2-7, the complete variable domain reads KAGVTQTPRYLIKTRGQQVTLSCSPISGHRSVSWYQQTPGQGLQFLFEYFSETQRNKGNFPGRFSGRQFSNSRSEMNVSTLELGDSALYLCASSVAGESYEQYFGPGTRLTVT.

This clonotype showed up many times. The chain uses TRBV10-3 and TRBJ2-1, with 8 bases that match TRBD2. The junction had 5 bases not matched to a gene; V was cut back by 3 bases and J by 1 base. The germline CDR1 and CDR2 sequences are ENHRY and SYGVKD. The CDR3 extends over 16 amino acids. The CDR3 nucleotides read TGTGCCATCAGTGAAGAACTAGCGGTTTCCTACAATGAGCAGTTCTTC. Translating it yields CAISEELAVSYNEQFF.

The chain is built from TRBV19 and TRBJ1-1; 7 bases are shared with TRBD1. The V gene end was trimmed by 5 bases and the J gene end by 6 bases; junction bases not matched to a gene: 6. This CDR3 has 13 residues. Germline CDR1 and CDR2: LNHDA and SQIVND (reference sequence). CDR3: CASSFRTGAEAFF. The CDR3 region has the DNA TGTGCCAGTAGTTTTCGGACAGGCGCTGAAGCTTTCTTT. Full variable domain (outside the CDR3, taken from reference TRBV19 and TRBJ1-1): DGGITQSPKYLFRKEGQNVTLSCEQNLNHDAMYWYRQDPGQGLRLIYYSQIVNDFQKGDIAEGYSVSREKKESFPLTVTSAQKNPTAFYLCASSFRTGAEAFFGQGTRLTVV.

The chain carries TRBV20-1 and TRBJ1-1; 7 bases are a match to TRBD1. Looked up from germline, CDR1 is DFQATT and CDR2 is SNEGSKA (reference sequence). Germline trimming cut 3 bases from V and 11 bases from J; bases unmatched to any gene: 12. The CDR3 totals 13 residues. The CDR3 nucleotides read TGCAGTGCTAGCCCGCTAGACAGGGTAGGTGCTTTCTTT. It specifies CSASPLDRVGAFF.

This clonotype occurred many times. The CDR3 sequence is CATSSEGSVYEQYF. Here the CDR3 DNA reads TGTGCCACCAGCAGCGAGGGTTCTGTGTACGAGCAGTACTTC. The chain employs TRBV15 and TRBJ2-7; D is possibly TRBD2 (5 bases). V lost 3 bases and J lost 4, with 13 bases in between. The CDR3 consists of 14 residues. Germline CDR1 is LNHNV and CDR2 is YYDKDF (reference sequence).

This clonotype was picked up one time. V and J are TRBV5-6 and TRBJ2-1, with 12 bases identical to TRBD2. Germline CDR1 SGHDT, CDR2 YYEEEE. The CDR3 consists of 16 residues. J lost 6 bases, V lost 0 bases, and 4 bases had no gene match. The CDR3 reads CASSLVASGGVNEQFF. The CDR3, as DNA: TGTGCCAGCAGCTTGGTCGCTAGCGGGGGGGTCAATGAGCAGTTCTTC.

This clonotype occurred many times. This CDR3 reads CSVLQGYEQYF. CDR3 DNA sequence: TGCAGCGTTCTGCAGGGGTACGAGCAGTACTTC. The chain is built from TRBV29-1 and TRBJ2-7, with D tentatively TRBD1 (6 bases). There are 11 residues in the CDR3. V was pared by 5 bases and J by 4 bases, with 9 bases between. Looked up from germline, CDR1 is SQVTM and CDR2 is ANQGSEA.

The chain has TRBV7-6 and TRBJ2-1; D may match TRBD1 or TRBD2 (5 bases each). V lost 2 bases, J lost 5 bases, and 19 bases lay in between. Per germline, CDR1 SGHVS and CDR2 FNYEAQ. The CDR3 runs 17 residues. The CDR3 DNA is TGTGCCAGCAGCTTACCACCCGGGGCCGTGTGGAACAATGAGCAGTTCTTC. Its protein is CASSLPPGAVWNNEQFF.

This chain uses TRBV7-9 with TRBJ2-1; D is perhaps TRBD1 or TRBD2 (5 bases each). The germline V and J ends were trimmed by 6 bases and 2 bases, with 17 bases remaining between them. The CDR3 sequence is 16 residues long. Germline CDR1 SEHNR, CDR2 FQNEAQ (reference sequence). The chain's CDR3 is CASSGRGSHPYNEQFF. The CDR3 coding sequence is TGTGCCAGCAGTGGCCGGGGCAGCCATCCCTACAATGAGCAGTTCTTC. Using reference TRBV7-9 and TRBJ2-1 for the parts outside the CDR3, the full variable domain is DTGVSQNPRHKITKRGQNVTFRCDPISEHNRLYWYRQTLGQGPEFLTYFQNEAQLEKSRLLSDRFSAERPKGSFSTLEIQRTEQGDSAMYLCASSGRGSHPYNEQFFGPGTRLTVL.

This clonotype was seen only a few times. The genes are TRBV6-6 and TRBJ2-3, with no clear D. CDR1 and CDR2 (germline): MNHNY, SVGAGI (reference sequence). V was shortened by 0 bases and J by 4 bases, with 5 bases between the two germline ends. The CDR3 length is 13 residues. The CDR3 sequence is CASSYSHPDTQYF. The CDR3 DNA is TGTGCCAGCAGTTACTCGCATCCAGATACGCAGTATTTT.

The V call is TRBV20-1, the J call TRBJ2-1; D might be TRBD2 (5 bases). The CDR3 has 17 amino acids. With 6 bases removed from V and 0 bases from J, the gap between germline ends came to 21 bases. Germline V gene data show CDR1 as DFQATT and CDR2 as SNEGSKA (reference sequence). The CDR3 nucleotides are TGCAGTGCACAACTAAAGGGAGCGACCGGCTCCTACAATGAGCAGTTCTTC. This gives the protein CSAQLKGATGSYNEQFF.

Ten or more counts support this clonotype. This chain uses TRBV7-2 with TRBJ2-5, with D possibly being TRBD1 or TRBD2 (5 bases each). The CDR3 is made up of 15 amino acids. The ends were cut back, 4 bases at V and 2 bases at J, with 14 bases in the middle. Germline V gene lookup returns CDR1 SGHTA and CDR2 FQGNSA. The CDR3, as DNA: TGTGCCAGCAGCTCACTTCGGGACGCACAAGAGACCCAGTACTTC. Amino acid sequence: CASSSLRDAQETQYF.

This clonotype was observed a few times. The CDR3 bases are TGTGCCAGCAGTTATGGGCCCAAGGGGGACACTGAAGCTTTCTTT. Its protein is CASSYGPKGDTEAFF. This sequence joins TRBV6-5 and TRBJ1-1; possible D gene TRBD1, 6 bases. CDR1 and CDR2 (germline): MNHEY, SVGAGI. There are 15 residues in the CDR3. V shed 3 bases and J shed 3 bases, with 14 bases lying between them.

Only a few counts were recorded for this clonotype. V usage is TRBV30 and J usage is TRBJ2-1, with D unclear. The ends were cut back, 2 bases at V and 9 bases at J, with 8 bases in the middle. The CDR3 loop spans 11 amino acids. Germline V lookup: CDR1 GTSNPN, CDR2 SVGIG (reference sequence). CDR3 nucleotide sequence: TGTGCCTGGAGTATCAGTGGTGAGCAGTTCTTC. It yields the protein CAWSISGEQFF.

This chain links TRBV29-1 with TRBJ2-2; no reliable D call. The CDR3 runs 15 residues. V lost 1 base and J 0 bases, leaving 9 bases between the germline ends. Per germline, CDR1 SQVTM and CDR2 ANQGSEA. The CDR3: CSVEVGGSNTGELFF. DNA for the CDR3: TGCAGCGTTGAAGTTGGTGGGTCGAACACCGGGGAGCTGTTTTTT.

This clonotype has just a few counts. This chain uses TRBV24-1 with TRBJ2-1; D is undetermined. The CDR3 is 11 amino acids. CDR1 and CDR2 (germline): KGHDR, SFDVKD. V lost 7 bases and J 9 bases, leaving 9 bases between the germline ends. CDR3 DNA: TGTGCCACCAGGGAGTCGGGTGAGCAGTTCTTC. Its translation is CATRESGEQFF.

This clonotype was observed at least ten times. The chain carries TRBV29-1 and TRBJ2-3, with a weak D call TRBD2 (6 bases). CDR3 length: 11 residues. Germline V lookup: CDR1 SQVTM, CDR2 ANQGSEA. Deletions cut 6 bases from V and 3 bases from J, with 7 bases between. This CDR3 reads CSVRGTDTQYF. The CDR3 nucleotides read TGCAGCGTCCGGGGGACAGATACGCAGTATTTT.

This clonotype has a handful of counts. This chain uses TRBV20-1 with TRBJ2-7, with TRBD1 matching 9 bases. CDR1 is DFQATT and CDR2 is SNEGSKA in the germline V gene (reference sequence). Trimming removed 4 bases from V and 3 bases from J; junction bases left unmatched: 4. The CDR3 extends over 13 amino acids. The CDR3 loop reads CSAKNRGLYEQYF. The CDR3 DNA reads TGCAGTGCTAAAAACAGGGGGCTCTACGAGCAGTACTTC.

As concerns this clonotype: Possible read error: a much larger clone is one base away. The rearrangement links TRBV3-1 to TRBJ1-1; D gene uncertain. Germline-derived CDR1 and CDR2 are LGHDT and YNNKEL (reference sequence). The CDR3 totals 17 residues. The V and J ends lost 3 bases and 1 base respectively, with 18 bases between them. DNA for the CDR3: TGTGCCAGCAGCCATGATCGTCGGTGGGCGAAGAACACTGAAGCTTTCTTT. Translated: CASSHDRRWAKNTEAFF.

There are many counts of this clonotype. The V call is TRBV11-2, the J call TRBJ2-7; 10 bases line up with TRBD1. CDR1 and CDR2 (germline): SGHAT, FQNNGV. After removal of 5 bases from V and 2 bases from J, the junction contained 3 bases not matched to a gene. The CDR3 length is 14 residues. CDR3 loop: CASSLGTGAYEQYF. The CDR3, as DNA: TGTGCCAGCAGCCTCGGGACAGGGGCCTACGAGCAGTACTTC.

CDR3 residues: CASSTSPTVNYGYTF. DNA for the CDR3: TGCGCCAGCAGCACCAGTCCGACGGTTAACTATGGCTACACCTTC. The chain carries TRBV5-1 and TRBJ1-2; D ambiguous. CDR3 length: 15 residues. In germline, CDR1 is SGHRS, CDR2 YFSETQ. Trimming took 4 bases from V and 1 from J, leaving 14 bases between them.

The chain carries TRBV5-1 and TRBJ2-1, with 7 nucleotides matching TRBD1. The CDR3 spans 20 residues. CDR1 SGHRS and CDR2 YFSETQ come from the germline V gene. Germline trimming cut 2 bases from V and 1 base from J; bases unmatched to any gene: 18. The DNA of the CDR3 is TGCGCCAGCAGCTTTTTGGGACAGCGGCGAGCCCACTCATCCTACAATGAGCAGTTCTTC. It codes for CASSFLGQRRAHSSYNEQFF.

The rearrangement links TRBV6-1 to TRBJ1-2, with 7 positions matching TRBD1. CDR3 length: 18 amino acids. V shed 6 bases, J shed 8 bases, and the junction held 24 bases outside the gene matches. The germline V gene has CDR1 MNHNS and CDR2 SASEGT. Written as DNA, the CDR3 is TGTGCCAGCAGCAACCAAGCCGGGACAGCCAAGATTGAGATAGGCTACACCTTC. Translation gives CASSNQAGTAKIEIGYTF.

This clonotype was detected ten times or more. Here the CDR3 DNA reads TGCAGCGTTGAGTCGACAGGAGGGTACGAGCAGTACTTC. Its translation: CSVESTGGYEQYF. The chain uses TRBV29-1 and TRBJ2-7, with D tentatively TRBD1 or TRBD2 (6 bases each). V gave up 3 bases and J gave up 4 bases, with 13 bases separating them. From germline, CDR1 is SQVTM and CDR2 ANQGSEA. There are 13 residues in the CDR3.

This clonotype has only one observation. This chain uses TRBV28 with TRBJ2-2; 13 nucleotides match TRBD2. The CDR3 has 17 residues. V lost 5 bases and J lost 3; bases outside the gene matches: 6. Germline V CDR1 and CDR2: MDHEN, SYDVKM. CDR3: CASSQMTSGRYTGELFF. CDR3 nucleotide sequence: TGTGCCAGCAGTCAAATGACTAGCGGGAGGTACACCGGGGAGCTGTTTTTT.

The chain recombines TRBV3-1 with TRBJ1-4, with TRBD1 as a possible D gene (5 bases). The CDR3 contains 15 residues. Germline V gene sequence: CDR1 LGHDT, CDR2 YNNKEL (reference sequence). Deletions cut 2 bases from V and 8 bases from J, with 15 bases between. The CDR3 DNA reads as TGTGCCAGCAGCCAAACCCAGGGACTTCACGAAAAACTGTTTTTT. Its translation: CASSQTQGLHEKLFF.